The T cell receptor (beta chain) under discussion was sequenced for a study of T cell responses to AZD1222 COVID-19 vaccine. Germline V CDR1 and CDR2: SGHDN, FVKESK. This CDR3 is 13 amino acids long. V gave up 5 bases and J gave up 5 bases, with 13 bases separating them. Study-level findings and limits: At baseline, just 6 or 7 AZD1222 recipients tested seropositive. After the peak T cell response, and only then, were repertoires sampled.

TCRdb's table, derived via immunoSEQ multiplex PCR, lists solely in-frame clones and lacks some. The sample yields 90,000 to 120,000 clones, about 90% seen once. Notes on this clone: What it binds is unknown.

The sequencing used peripheral blood, collected on day 0 of AZD1222 vaccination. The TCR sequence derives from an adult in good health. This chain links TRBV14 with TRBJ2-7; D is uncertain. CDR3 sequence (DNA): TGTGCCAGCAGCATGGGGTTCGGAAACGAGCAGTACTTC. Encoded protein: CASSMGFGNEQYF.